The 8 T cell receptor beta chains below all came from one sample that was sequenced in a study of OX40 agonist ivuxolimab in advanced cancers. The table came from immunoSEQ multiplex PCR; TCRdb's copy has only in-frame clones and leaves some out. The sample yields tens of thousands of clones, over 80% seen once. Sample: CD4+ or CD8+ T cells sorted from blood, taken in a trial of the OX40 agonist ivuxolimab. The receptor source for this set is an adult with an advanced solid tumor such as melanoma, head and neck, liver or kidney cancer.

This chain links TRBV29-1 with TRBJ2-7, with a tentative D call TRBD1 (5 bases). Germline V gene lookup returns CDR1 SQVTM and CDR2 ANQGSEA. This CDR3 is 11 amino acids long. Trimming left V 5 bases short and J 5 bases short, with 10 bases between. CDR3 residues: CSVKQENEQYF. CDR3 bases: TGCAGCGTTAAACAGGAGAACGAGCAGTACTTC.

The chain couples TRBV28 to TRBJ1-4; D remains ambiguous. Looked up from germline, CDR1 is MDHEN and CDR2 is SYDVKM. V shed 1 base and J shed 7 bases, with 4 bases lying between them. The CDR3 loop spans 12 amino acids. The CDR3 nucleotides read TGTGCCAGCAGTTTATTGGGTGAAAAACTGTTTTTT. Protein sequence: CASSLLGEKLFF.

For this clone: One end of the junction varies from germline; a read error may be responsible. The chain recombines TRBV2 with TRBJ2-7; 9 bases line up with TRBD2. The CDR3 is made up of 15 amino acids. CDR1 and CDR2 from the germline V gene are SNHLY and FYNNEI. The CDR3 sequence: CASSPEFSGSGRLTF. CDR3 DNA: TGTGCCAGCAGTCCAGAGTTTAGCGGGAGCGGTCGGCTCACCTTC.

The V gene is TRBV7-3, the J gene TRBJ1-1; D might be TRBD1 (5 bases). Germline V lookup: CDR1 SGHTA, CDR2 FQGTGA. V was cut by 5 bases and J by 4 bases, with 17 bases left in between. This CDR3 is 15 amino acids long. CDR3 in DNA: TGTGCCAGCAGCCTGCGACCCGGAGGGGTCACTGAAGCTTTCTTT. Residues: CASSLRPGGVTEAFF.

This chain uses TRBV6-6 with TRBJ2-7; 10 bases match TRBD1. This CDR3 spans 15 amino acids. The ends lost 2 bases at V and 3 bases at J; junction bases unmatched: 4. From germline, CDR1 is MNHNY and CDR2 SVGAGI (reference sequence). This CDR3 is CASSYDWDRGYEQYF. CDR3 coding DNA: TGTGCCAGCAGTTACGATTGGGACAGGGGCTACGAGCAGTACTTC.

The chain links TRBV28 to TRBJ2-7; D gene unclear. V dropped 6 bases and J dropped 6 bases, with 12 bases sitting between them. Looked up from germline, CDR1 is MDHEN and CDR2 is SYDVKM. This CDR3 comprises 12 residues. DNA of the CDR3: TGTGCCAGCAGCCAGCCTAGGAGCGAGCAGTACTTC. It translates to CASSQPRSEQYF.

This clone was seen a few times. The gene calls are TRBV10-3 and TRBJ2-2; TRBD1 or TRBD2 may be the D gene (6 bases each). The CDR3 consists of 15 residues. Germline-derived CDR1 and CDR2 are ENHRY and SYGVKD. The V and J ends lost 4 bases and 2 bases respectively, with 11 bases between them. CDR3 DNA: TGTGCCATCAGTGGTGCGGGGACAAACACCGGGGAGCTGTTTTTT. Translating it yields CAISGAGTNTGELFF.

The chain is built from TRBV4-1 and TRBJ2-7; 9 bases map to TRBD2. Trimming took 3 bases from V and 9 from J; bases not matched to a gene: 15. The CDR3 totals 16 residues. Germline loops: CDR1 MGHRA, CDR2 YSYEKL. This chain's CDR3 is CASSQRGLAGTTGQYF. In nucleotides, the CDR3 is TGCGCCAGCAGCCAGAGAGGCCTAGCGGGGACTACGGGGCAGTACTTC.